These 22 T cell receptor beta chains were sequenced from one sample in a study of cytomegalovirus exposure and HLA in healthy donors. It was with 60 Vbeta and 13 Jbeta primers that the PCR ran. Measured with immunoSEQ multiplex PCR; TCRdb has only the in-frame clones, and not every one. Of roughly 120,000 clones listed, approximately 70% are singletons. Sequencing used PBMCs. The receptors were gathered from a woman in her 30s in good health and CMV-seronegative.

This clone was seen only once. This chain connects TRBV5-5 to TRBJ1-1; tentative D call: TRBD1 (6 bases). CDR3 length: 17 residues. With 4 bases removed from V and 1 base from J, the gap between germline ends came to 20 bases. Germline V lookup: CDR1 SGHKS, CDR2 YYEKEE (reference sequence). Written as DNA, the CDR3 is TGTGCCAGCAGCCCCGCCACCAACAGGGTCGGGAACACTGAAGCTTTCTTT. It translates to CASSPATNRVGNTEAFF.

The rearrangement uses TRBV5-1 and TRBJ2-7; 10 nucleotides agree with TRBD2. V lost 4 bases, J lost 3 bases, and 4 bases stayed unmatched. The germline gives CDR1 SGHRS, CDR2 YFSETQ. CDR3 size: 14 residues. The CDR3 DNA is TGCGCCAGCAGCGAGGGACTAGCGATCTACGAGCAGTACTTC. Its translation is CASSEGLAIYEQYF.

This clone was counted a few times. CDR3 sequence (DNA): TGTGCCAGCGGTACAAAGAACTATGGCTACACCTTC. Its protein product is CASGTKNYGYTF. The V and J genes are TRBV2 and TRBJ1-2; D unresolved. This CDR3 comprises 12 residues. V was shortened by 8 bases and J by 2 bases, with 9 bases between the two germline ends. CDR1 and CDR2 (germline): SNHLY, FYNNEI.

This chain connects TRBV5-4 to TRBJ2-3, with D possibly matching TRBD2 (6 bases). From germline, CDR1 is SGHNT and CDR2 YYREEE (reference sequence). This CDR3 comprises 16 residues. V gave up 0 bases and J gave up 2 bases, with 13 bases separating them. The CDR3 nucleotides are TGTGCCAGCAGCTTGGCTGGGGGGATAGCCACAGATACGCAGTATTTT. Its translation: CASSLAGGIATDTQYF.

This chain uses TRBV4-1 with TRBJ2-3; D uncertain. The CDR3 length is 15 residues. CDR1 and CDR2 from the germline V gene are MGHRA and YSYEKL. V lost 0 bases and J lost 6, with 13 bases in between. The CDR3 DNA is TGCGCCAGCAGCCAAGAAGAGGTTCGGTACGATACGCAGTATTTT. This encodes CASSQEEVRYDTQYF.

The chain combines TRBV28 with TRBJ1-4, with TRBD1 matching 8 bases. CDR1 MDHEN and CDR2 SYDVKM come from the germline V gene. The CDR3 runs 14 residues. The J segment lost 8 bases and the V segment lost 5 bases, leaving 7 bases of the junction unmatched. The CDR3 loop is CASSSTTGEEKLFF. CDR3 bases: TGTGCCAGCAGTAGCACGACAGGGGAAGAAAAACTGTTTTTT.

This clone was found a few times. The chain has TRBV7-9 and TRBJ2-7; 10 positions agree with TRBD2. CDR1 SEHNR and CDR2 FQNEAQ come from the germline V gene (reference sequence). Trimming at V came to 0 bases and at J to 3 bases, leaving 5 bases not matched to a gene. The CDR3 sequence is 16 residues long. CDR3 region: CASSLARASGSYEQYF. Here the CDR3 DNA reads TGTGCCAGCAGCTTAGCACGAGCTAGCGGGAGCTACGAGCAGTACTTC. The whole variable domain, remainder taken from reference TRBV7-9 and TRBJ2-7, is DTGVSQNPRHKITKRGQNVTFRCDPISEHNRLYWYRQTLGQGPEFLTYFQNEAQLEKSRLLSDRFSAERPKGSFSTLEIQRTEQGDSAMYLCASSLARASGSYEQYFGPGTRLTVT.

This chain joins TRBV14 and TRBJ1-2; D is unresolved. This CDR3 has 13 amino acids. Germline V CDR1 and CDR2: SGHDN, FVKESK. The V and J ends lost 0 bases and 8 bases respectively, with 10 bases between them. The CDR3 spells CASSQDPHQGYTF. As DNA, the CDR3 is TGTGCCAGCAGCCAAGATCCACACCAAGGCTACACCTTC.

This chain uses TRBV5-1 with TRBJ2-2, with TRBD2 matching over 7 bases. The J segment lost 1 base and the V segment lost 7 bases, leaving 4 bases of the junction unmatched. Germline CDR1 and CDR2: SGHRS and YFSETQ. The CDR3 is 14 amino acids. CDR3 sequence: CASGWGGNTGELFF. For the CDR3, the DNA is TGCGCCAGCGGTTGGGGGGGGAACACCGGGGAGCTGTTTTTT.

There are a few counts of this clone. The chain recombines TRBV6-5 with TRBJ2-1; D not resolved. The V gene lost 7 bases and the J gene lost 5 bases, with 18 bases spanning the gap. Germline lookup yields CDR1 MNHEY and CDR2 SVGAGI. This CDR3 is built from 15 residues. CDR3 DNA: TGTGCCAGCACCCGCCTCACTCCGGAGCACAATGAGCAGTTCTTC. This sequence encodes CASTRLTPEHNEQFF.

The rearrangement uses TRBV27 and TRBJ1-1; 7 bases are shared with TRBD1. The V gene end was trimmed by 6 bases and the J gene end by 7 bases; junction bases not matched to a gene: 8. Germline V gene lookup returns CDR1 MNHEY and CDR2 SMNVEV (reference sequence). CDR3 length: 13 amino acids. The CDR3 here is CASSRQGTGEAFF. The CDR3 DNA follows: TGTGCCAGCAGCCGACAGGGCACGGGTGAAGCTTTCTTT.

The rearrangement joins TRBV30 to TRBJ1-1; the D gene is possibly TRBD1 (6 bases). V was shortened by 5 bases and J by 4 bases, with 20 bases between the two germline ends. Germline V CDR1 and CDR2: GTSNPN, SVGIG (reference sequence). The CDR3 is made up of 15 amino acids. CDR3 protein: CAWARPVDRTTEAFF. CDR3 DNA sequence: TGTGCCTGGGCACGGCCGGTAGACAGGACCACTGAAGCTTTCTTT.

V is TRBV19 and J is TRBJ1-2; D possibly corresponds to TRBD1 (5 bases). The germline gives CDR1 LNHDA, CDR2 SQIVND (reference sequence). The CDR3 extends over 15 amino acids. Trimming removed 5 bases at V and 1 base at J, with 14 bases between. The chain's CDR3 is CASSSGHYVNYGYTF. The CDR3 bases are TGTGCCAGTAGTTCAGGACACTACGTTAACTATGGCTACACCTTC.

DNA of the CDR3: TGCAGCGTTGCCCGGACAGAAGAGACCCAGTACTTC. It yields the protein CSVARTEETQYF. The chain has TRBV29-1 and TRBJ2-5, with D possibly being TRBD1 (6 bases). V gave up 4 bases and J gave up 3 bases, with 9 bases separating them. Germline V lookup: CDR1 SQVTM, CDR2 ANQGSEA. This CDR3 is built from 12 residues.

This chain uses TRBV6-5 with TRBJ1-5; D remains ambiguous. The CDR3 is 14 residues long. V was pared by 2 bases and J by 8 bases, with 13 bases between. Germline V lookup: CDR1 MNHEY, CDR2 SVGAGI. CDR3 nucleotides: TGTGCCAGCAGTTACAGGGAGGGTTGGGAGCCCCAGCATTTT. Amino acid sequence: CASSYREGWEPQHF.

This clone was found a few times. This chain links TRBV15 with TRBJ1-3; tentatively, D is TRBD1 (5 bases). V was trimmed by 2 bases and J by 0 bases, leaving 8 bases between them. The germline V gene encodes CDR1 LNHNV and CDR2 YYDKDF (reference sequence). This CDR3 contains 15 residues. In DNA form, the CDR3 reads TGTGCCACCAGCAGAAAAACAGGCTCTGGAAACACCATATATTTT. Amino acid sequence: CATSRKTGSGNTIYF. Full variable domain (remainder filled in from reference TRBV15 and TRBJ1-3): DAMVIQNPRYQVTQFGKPVTLSCSQTLNHNVMYWYQQKSSQAPKLLFHYYDKDFNNEADTPDNFQSRRPNTSFCFLDIRSPGLGDTAMYLCATSRKTGSGNTIYFGEGSWLTVV.

The chain links TRBV7-2 to TRBJ1-5; D uncertain. Germline CDR1 is SGHTA and CDR2 is FQGNSA. Trimming took off 1 base at V and 6 bases at J, with 7 bases between the two ends. The CDR3 spans 13 residues. The CDR3 spells CASSLGSSQPQHF. In DNA, the CDR3 is TGTGCCAGCAGCTTAGGTAGCTCTCAGCCCCAGCATTTT.

The chain carries TRBV29-1 and TRBJ1-3; 7 bases agree with TRBD1. The CDR3 has 14 residues. V was pared by 7 bases and J by 4 bases, with 10 bases of the junction left unmatched. Germline CDR1 and CDR2: SQVTM and ANQGSEA. The CDR3 is CSAQGGPAGNTIYF. The CDR3 DNA sequence: TGCAGCGCCCAGGGGGGCCCAGCGGGAAACACCATATATTTT.

This chain uses TRBV30 with TRBJ1-3, with D hard to call. V was shortened by 1 base and J by 1 base, with 5 bases between the two germline ends. This CDR3 region has 13 residues. CDR1 is GTSNPN, CDR2 SVGIG, per germline (reference sequence). In nucleotides, the CDR3 is TGTGCCTGGAGTGCGGGTTCTGGAAACACCATATATTTT. Translating gives CAWSAGSGNTIYF.

This CDR3 is CASSPLALQPNEKLFF. Written as DNA, the CDR3 is TGCGCCAGCAGCCCCCTAGCCCTTCAACCTAATGAAAAACTGTTTTTT. The gene calls are TRBV5-1 and TRBJ1-4; D is undetermined. CDR1 and CDR2 (germline): SGHRS, YFSETQ. Trimming cost V 4 bases and J 3 bases, with 16 bases left between them. There are 16 residues in the CDR3.

The rearrangement joins TRBV29-1 to TRBJ2-7; perhaps TRBD1 as D (5 bases). Looked up from germline, CDR1 is SQVTM and CDR2 is ANQGSEA. The CDR3 runs to 13 residues. V was pared by 6 bases and J by 3 bases, with 15 bases between. Here the CDR3 DNA reads TGCAGCGTGAGGCAGGGTCTGGACTACGAGCAGTACTTC. This encodes CSVRQGLDYEQYF.

The rearrangement links TRBV9 to TRBJ1-2, with D maybe TRBD1 (6 bases). CDR1 is SGDLS and CDR2 is YYNGEE in the germline V gene. Trimming removed 3 bases at V and 7 bases at J, with 16 bases between. This CDR3 has 14 amino acids. CDR3 in amino acids: CASSALSGGSGYTF. Here the CDR3 DNA reads TGTGCCAGCAGCGCACTCTCTGGGGGCTCTGGCTACACCTTC.